One and the same sample provided the 23 T cell receptor beta chains below, sequenced in a study of read filtering for tumor transcriptome and immune sequencing. This library used roughly 370 ng RNA and molecular barcoded adaptors spanning alpha/delta and beta/gamma chains. TCRdb ran MiXCR on the reads and lists one entry per CDR3 protein. The sample has 100,000 to 150,000 distinct CDR3 sequences, about 12% seen once. The sample comprised a population of CD138-negative cells sorted from bone marrow. These receptors were obtained from a donor at least 40 years old with multiple myeloma.

Regarding this clonotype: Just one base apart from a much larger clone, this may be a read error. V and J are TRBV18 and TRBJ2-7, with D tentatively TRBD2 (6 bases). CDR1 KGHSH and CDR2 LQKENI come from the germline V gene. CDR3 size: 16 residues. DNA of the CDR3: TGTGCCTGCTCACCAGGAGGGGCCGCGGGCTCCTACGAGCAGTACTTC. Protein product: CACSPGGAAGSYEQYF.

This clonotype was counted at least ten times. The chain uses TRBV12-3 or TRBV12-4 and TRBJ2-1, with D perhaps TRBD1 (6 bases). The CDR3 loop spans 13 amino acids. V lost 7 bases to trimming and J lost 8 bases, with 15 bases between them. Written as DNA, the CDR3 is TGTGCCAGCAACATGGGGGCAGTCGATGAGCAGTTCTTC. As protein: CASNMGAVDEQFF.

In its sample, this clonotype was seen many times. This chain joins TRBV5-4 and TRBJ2-1, with 8 bases lining up with TRBD1. In germline, CDR1 is SGHNT, CDR2 YYREEE (reference sequence). This CDR3 spans 14 amino acids. V dropped 4 bases and J dropped 7; count of bases not matched to a gene: 7. The CDR3 DNA is TGTGCCAGCAGCATCCGGGACAGGAAAAATGAGCAGTTCTTC. The encoded protein is CASSIRDRKNEQFF.

This clonotype was seen at least ten times. This chain joins TRBV5-1 and TRBJ1-1; 7 bases fit TRBD1. Per germline, CDR1 SGHRS and CDR2 YFSETQ. V lost 5 bases and J lost 6; bases outside the gene matches: 7. The CDR3 contains 13 residues. The CDR3 nucleotides read TGCGCCAGCAGATTGACAGGGACCGCTGAAGCTTTCTTT. As protein: CASRLTGTAEAFF.

This chain links TRBV6-5 with TRBJ2-6; TRBD2 aligns across 7 bases. The V gene's germline CDR1 is MNHEY and CDR2 SVGAGI. This CDR3 contains 17 residues. V shed 5 bases, J shed 4 bases, and the junction held 11 bases outside the gene matches. CDR3 bases: TGTGCCAGCAGTATACGGGACTACTATGGCGGGGCCAACGTCCTGACTTTC. Amino acids: CASSIRDYYGGANVLTF.

The rearrangement links TRBV20-1 to TRBJ2-1, with 10 bases that match TRBD2. The CDR3 is 16 amino acids. Trimming cost V 4 bases and J 6 bases; bases outside gene matches: 12. The germline CDR1 and CDR2 sequences are DFQATT and SNEGSKA (reference sequence). Here the CDR3 reads CSATGTSERQSNEQFF. The DNA of the CDR3 is TGCAGTGCTACTGGGACTAGCGAGAGACAATCCAATGAGCAGTTCTTC.

This clonotype occurred many times. The CDR3 sequence: CATSSGQYGGEKLFF. DNA for the CDR3: TGTGCCACCAGCAGCGGACAGTACGGTGGCGAAAAACTGTTTTTT. This chain links TRBV15 with TRBJ1-4, with D perhaps TRBD1 (6 bases). The CDR3 contains 15 residues. Trimming cost V 3 bases and J 8 bases, with 16 bases left between them. Per the germline V gene, CDR1 is LNHNV and CDR2 is YYDKDF (reference sequence).

This chain connects TRBV6-9 to TRBJ2-1, with 8 positions matching TRBD2. With 4 bases clipped from V and 0 bases from J, the junction kept 5 bases outside the gene matches. This CDR3 has 16 amino acids. CDR1 MNHGY and CDR2 SVAAGI come from the germline V gene. The CDR3 DNA follows: TGTGCCAGCAGTTTTCTAGCGGGCAGCTCCTACAATGAGCAGTTCTTC. Translation: CASSFLAGSSYNEQFF.

The rearrangement uses TRBV9 and TRBJ2-2; no clear D gene. Germline V gives CDR1 SGDLS, CDR2 YYNGEE. The CDR3 runs to 16 residues. Trimming removed 1 base from V and 0 bases from J, with 10 bases in between. DNA of the CDR3: TGTGCCAGCAGCGTAAACACCCAGACGAACACCGGGGAGCTGTTTTTT. It translates to CASSVNTQTNTGELFF. Full variable domain (remainder filled in from reference TRBV9 and TRBJ2-2): DSGVTQTPKHLITATGQRVTLRCSPRSGDLSVYWYQQSLDQGLQFLIQYYNGEERAKGNILERFSAQQFPDLHSELNLSSLELGDSALYFCASSVNTQTNTGELFFGEGSRLTVL.

This clonotype was recorded many times. CDR3 in amino acids: CSAKYLGTDTQYF. The CDR3 DNA sequence: TGCAGTGCTAAATACTTAGGCACAGATACGCAGTATTTT. V gene TRBV20-1 combines with J gene TRBJ2-3; D not certain. Trimming took 4 bases from V and 1 from J, leaving 9 bases between them. The germline V gene has CDR1 DFQATT and CDR2 SNEGSKA (reference sequence). The CDR3 is 13 amino acids.

This clonotype was recorded at least ten times. J is TRBJ2-1 and V is TRBV18; D could derive from TRBD1 or TRBD2 (5 bases each). The CDR3 sequence is 15 residues long. V was trimmed by 0 bases and J by 0 bases, leaving 6 bases between them. Germline V lookup: CDR1 KGHSH, CDR2 LQKENI. The CDR3 DNA reads TGTGCCAGCTCACCACCGGGGGTCTCCTACAATGAGCAGTTCTTC. Its protein is CASSPPGVSYNEQFF.

Sample share makes this clonotype medium-sized. The rearrangement uses TRBV14 and TRBJ2-1; D may be TRBD1 or TRBD2 (5 bases each). The ends were cut back, 3 bases at V and 4 bases at J, with 10 bases in the middle. CDR1 is SGHDN and CDR2 is FVKESK in the germline V gene. The CDR3 runs 14 residues. The CDR3 spells CASSQGTSYNEQFF. The CDR3 region has the DNA TGTGCCAGCAGCCAGGGGACCTCGTACAATGAGCAGTTCTTC.

This chain links TRBV20-1 with TRBJ1-1; D gene uncertain. The CDR3 spans 14 residues. The V gene's germline CDR1 is DFQATT and CDR2 SNEGSKA (reference sequence). The ends were cut back, 2 bases at V and 5 bases at J, with 15 bases in the middle. CDR3 coding DNA: TGCAGTGCTAGACAGCCGTACGGGGATACTGAAGCTTTCTTT. Encoded protein: CSARQPYGDTEAFF.

This clonotype was counted ten times or more. V usage is TRBV12-3 or TRBV12-4 and J usage is TRBJ2-5, with a tentative D call TRBD1 (5 bases). This CDR3 spans 15 amino acids. Deletions cut 4 bases from V and 6 bases from J, with 18 bases between. The CDR3 sequence is CASSWGLLMRKTQYF. The CDR3 region has the DNA TGTGCCAGCAGTTGGGGCCTCCTCATGCGAAAGACCCAGTACTTC.

V and J are TRBV29-1 and TRBJ2-2; D is unresolved. Trimming removed 4 bases from V and 1 base from J, with 10 bases in between. The CDR3 has 14 residues. Looked up from germline, CDR1 is SQVTM and CDR2 is ANQGSEA. Written as DNA, the CDR3 is TGCAGCGTTGTAAGGAGCAAGAACACCGGGGAGCTGTTTTTT. As protein: CSVVRSKNTGELFF.

There are a few counts of this clonotype. The V call is TRBV29-1, the J call TRBJ2-1, with D uncertain. CDR3 size: 15 residues. The germline V and J ends were trimmed by 7 bases and 0 bases, with 16 bases remaining between them. From germline, CDR1 is SQVTM and CDR2 ANQGSEA. In DNA form, the CDR3 reads TGCAGCGCCGGAATTCGACCCAGCTCCTACAATGAGCAGTTCTTC. It yields the protein CSAGIRPSSYNEQFF.

The rearrangement joins TRBV11-3 to TRBJ1-2; D unresolved. The CDR3 has 14 residues. CDR1 and CDR2 (germline): SGHNT, YENEEA. V lost 4 bases and J 5 bases, leaving 14 bases between the germline ends. Here the CDR3 reads CASSSQEVTYGYTF. The CDR3 DNA is TGTGCCAGCAGCTCCCAGGAAGTAACTTATGGCTACACCTTC.

In this sample, this clonotype turned up many times. This chain joins TRBV19 and TRBJ2-7; 10 nucleotides match TRBD1. Trimming took 1 base from V and 1 from J; bases not matched to a gene: 7. The germline V gene encodes CDR1 LNHDA and CDR2 SQIVND (reference sequence). The CDR3 is made up of 17 amino acids. For the CDR3, the DNA is TGTGCCAGTAGTATAGTCCTCCCGGGACAGGGGTCCTACGAGCAGTACTTC. Its translation: CASSIVLPGQGSYEQYF.

The genes are TRBV6-6 and TRBJ2-7, with 7 bases that match TRBD1. Germline assignment: CDR1 MNHNY and CDR2 SVGAGI (reference sequence). J lost 4 bases, V lost 3 bases, and 6 bases had no gene match. This CDR3 region has 14 residues. CDR3 sequence (DNA): TGTGCCAGCAGTTATGCCGGGACAGAATACGAGCAGTACTTC. This sequence encodes CASSYAGTEYEQYF.

V usage is TRBV7-9 and J usage is TRBJ2-1; possible D gene TRBD2, 6 bases. Per the germline V gene, CDR1 is SEHNR and CDR2 is FQNEAQ (reference sequence). The CDR3 spans 15 residues. Trimming removed 5 bases from V and 4 bases from J, with 15 bases in between. The CDR3 DNA reads TGTGCCAGCAGCCTTCGGACTAACGCATACAATGAGCAGTTCTTC. Protein: CASSLRTNAYNEQFF.

The chain has TRBV2 and TRBJ1-5; 8 bases line up with TRBD1. The CDR3 contains 16 residues. Germline trimming cut 6 bases from V and 0 bases from J; bases unmatched to any gene: 7. Per germline, CDR1 SNHLY and CDR2 FYNNEI. The CDR3 DNA reads TGTGCCAGCAGAAAACAGGGGGGAAATAGCAATCAGCCCCAGCATTTT. Its protein is CASRKQGGNSNQPQHF.

This clonotype was counted between two and nine times. CDR3 sequence reads: CSASTGTGEYEQYF. CDR3 DNA sequence: TGCAGTGCGTCGACCGGGACAGGGGAGTACGAGCAGTACTTC. The V and J genes are TRBV20-1 and TRBJ2-7, with 10 bases lining up with TRBD1. The V gene's germline CDR1 is DFQATT and CDR2 SNEGSKA (reference sequence). Losses at the gene ends were 6 bases for V and 4 bases for J; bases not matched to a gene: 9. This CDR3 is built from 14 residues.

The sample holds many counts of this clonotype. The V gene is TRBV7-3, the J gene TRBJ2-1; 7 nucleotides agree with TRBD2. The CDR3 has 17 residues. Unmatched junction bases numbered 12, after V lost 0 bases and J lost 7 bases. Per the germline V gene, CDR1 is SGHTA and CDR2 is FQGTGA. CDR3: CASSLTRAGDRGNEQFF. The CDR3 bases are TGTGCCAGCAGCTTAACGAGGGCGGGAGATCGAGGGAATGAGCAGTTCTTC.